The rows below give T cell receptor beta chains drawn from one sample of a study of control samples from healthy donors and cancer patients. Using immunoSEQ multiplex PCR, the repertoire was profiled, and TCRdb retains in-frame clones only, with some absent. The repertoire holds 75,000 to 95,000 clones, with 75% to 95% as singletons. Specimen: blood. All receptors come from a woman in her late teens or twenties in good health. Both conserved end residues are part of each CDR3. The D gene is left open where the match is weak. Clone size is shown for a subset of rows, as once, few, many or a class of expanded clone.

V gene: TRBV14; D gene: NA; J gene: TRBJ1-1; clone size: once; CDR3 protein: CASSQVGGGMNTEAFF; CDR3 DNA: TGTGCCAGCAGCCAAGTGGGAGGCGGAATGAACACTGAAGCTTTCTTT
V gene: TRBV12-5; D gene: NA; J gene: TRBJ1-3; clone size: NA; CDR3 protein: CASGLGGGIGNTIYF; CDR3 DNA: TGTGCTAGTGGTTTGGGAGGCGGGATTGGAAACACCATATATTTT
V gene: TRBV7-9; D gene: TRBD1; J gene: TRBJ1-5; clone size: NA; CDR3 protein: CASSRGQEDQPQHF; CDR3 DNA: TGTGCCAGCAGCCGGGGACAGGAGGATCAGCCCCAGCATTTT
V gene: TRBV2; D gene: TRBD2; J gene: TRBJ2-5; clone size: NA; CDR3 protein: CASNPSGGQETQYF; CDR3 DNA: TGTGCCAGTAACCCTAGCGGGGGTCAAGAGACCCAGTACTTC
V gene: TRBV6-5; D gene: TRBD1; J gene: TRBJ1-2; clone size: NA; CDR3 protein: CASQRLQGPNYGYTF; CDR3 DNA: TGTGCCAGCCAGAGACTACAGGGGCCTAACTATGGCTACACCTTC
V gene: TRBV4-1; D gene: NA; J gene: TRBJ1-4; clone size: NA; CDR3 protein: CASSQEAPREEKLFF; CDR3 DNA: TGCGCCAGCAGCCAAGAGGCGCCGAGGGAAGAAAAACTGTTTTTT
V gene: TRBV9; D gene: NA; J gene: TRBJ2-7; clone size: NA; CDR3 protein: CASSVGWDTPFEQYF; CDR3 DNA: TGTGCCAGCAGCGTAGGGTGGGACACCCCCTTTGAGCAGTACTTC
V gene: TRBV5-6; D gene: NA; J gene: TRBJ2-1; clone size: NA; CDR3 protein: CASSLAQLSNEQFF; CDR3 DNA: TGTGCCAGCAGCTTGGCACAGCTCTCTAATGAGCAGTTCTTC
V gene: TRBV9; D gene: NA; J gene: TRBJ2-3; clone size: NA; CDR3 protein: CASSHNPLLPITDTQYF; CDR3 DNA: TGTGCCAGCAGCCATAACCCCCTTCTACCTATCACAGATACGCAGTATTTT
V gene: TRBV7-3; D gene: NA; J gene: TRBJ1-1; clone size: NA; CDR3 protein: CASSLDRNTEAFF; CDR3 DNA: TGTGCCAGCAGCTTGGACAGGAACACTGAAGCTTTCTTT
V gene: TRBV4-1; D gene: NA; J gene: TRBJ1-5; clone size: NA; CDR3 protein: CASSQRQSYSNQPQHF; CDR3 DNA: TGCGCCAGCAGCCAGCGACAGAGTTATAGCAATCAGCCCCAGCATTTT
V gene: TRBV25-1; D gene: TRBD1; J gene: TRBJ1-1; clone size: NA; CDR3 protein: CASSDRTGRTEAFF; CDR3 DNA: TGTGCCAGCAGTGATCGGACAGGGCGGACTGAAGCTTTCTTT
V gene: TRBV11-2; D gene: NA; J gene: TRBJ1-5; clone size: NA; CDR3 protein: CASSLWGNQPQHF; CDR3 DNA: TGTGCCAGCAGCCTCTGGGGCAATCAGCCCCAGCATTTT
V gene: TRBV6-1; D gene: NA; J gene: TRBJ2-7; clone size: NA; CDR3 protein: CASSELGYAYEQYF; CDR3 DNA: TGTGCCAGCAGTGAACTGGGCTACGCCTACGAGCAGTACTTC
V gene: TRBV4-1; D gene: NA; J gene: TRBJ1-6; clone size: NA; CDR3 protein: CASSQIGSPLHF; CDR3 DNA: TGCGCCAGCAGCCAAATTGGGTCACCCCTCCACTTT
V gene: TRBV27; D gene: NA; J gene: TRBJ1-2; clone size: NA; CDR3 protein: CASRLSTAFYGYTF; CDR3 DNA: TGTGCCAGCAGGCTCAGTACAGCGTTCTATGGCTACACCTTC
V gene: TRBV5-4; D gene: NA; J gene: TRBJ1-2; clone size: NA; CDR3 protein: CASSLPQGNYGYTF; CDR3 DNA: TGTGCCAGCAGCTTGCCCCAGGGGAACTATGGCTACACCTTC
V gene: TRBV5-4; D gene: NA; J gene: TRBJ2-2; clone size: NA; CDR3 protein: CASSRGEWGTGELFF; CDR3 DNA: TGTGCCAGCAGCAGGGGGGAATGGGGCACCGGGGAGCTGTTTTTT
V gene: TRBV19; D gene: NA; J gene: TRBJ1-2; clone size: NA; CDR3 protein: CASRQTLNYGYTF; CDR3 DNA: TGTGCCTCAAGACAGACTCTTAACTATGGCTACACCTTC
V gene: TRBV6-4; D gene: TRBD1; J gene: TRBJ1-1; clone size: NA; CDR3 protein: CASSVTGEDTEAFF; CDR3 DNA: TGTGCCAGCAGTGTAACAGGGGAAGACACTGAAGCTTTCTTT
V gene: TRBV3-1/TRBV3-2; D gene: NA; J gene: TRBJ1-3; clone size: NA; CDR3 protein: CASSQIGEPIYF; CDR3 DNA: TGTGCCAGCAGCCAAATCGGGGAGCCCATATATTTT
V gene: TRBV6-5; D gene: TRBD2; J gene: TRBJ2-5; clone size: once; CDR3 protein: CASRSSGGWETQYF; CDR3 DNA: TGTGCCAGCAGGTCTAGCGGGGGGTGGGAGACCCAGTACTTC
V gene: TRBV14; D gene: NA; J gene: TRBJ2-3; clone size: NA; CDR3 protein: CASSQSGSNTQYF; CDR3 DNA: TGTGCCAGCAGCCAGTCGGGGTCCAATACGCAGTATTTT
V gene: TRBV9; D gene: NA; J gene: TRBJ1-5; clone size: NA; CDR3 protein: CASSVDEGSQPQHF; CDR3 DNA: TGTGCCAGCAGCGTAGATGAGGGGAGTCAGCCCCAGCATTTT
V gene: TRBV5-1; D gene: NA; J gene: TRBJ2-7; clone size: NA; CDR3 protein: CASSLGGDFYEQYF; CDR3 DNA: TGCGCCAGCAGCTTGGGGGGCGATTTCTACGAGCAGTACTTC
V gene: TRBV7-2; D gene: TRBD1; J gene: TRBJ1-5; clone size: NA; CDR3 protein: CASSGWTGTNQPQHF; CDR3 DNA: TGTGCCAGCAGCGGATGGACAGGGACTAATCAGCCCCAGCATTTT
V gene: TRBV23-1; D gene: NA; J gene: TRBJ1-1; clone size: NA; CDR3 protein: CASSQSKDFKTEAFF; CDR3 DNA: TGCGCCAGCAGTCAATCGAAGGACTTTAAAACTGAAGCTTTCTTT
V gene: TRBV19; D gene: TRBD1; J gene: TRBJ1-1; clone size: NA; CDR3 protein: CASSPWTGRGTEAFF; CDR3 DNA: TGTGCCAGTAGTCCGTGGACAGGGCGAGGGACTGAAGCTTTCTTT
V gene: TRBV3-1/TRBV3-2; D gene: TRBD2; J gene: TRBJ2-3; clone size: NA; CDR3 protein: CASSRSGGFRDTQYF; CDR3 DNA: TGTGCCAGCAGCCGGAGCGGGGGGTTCAGAGATACGCAGTATTTT
V gene: TRBV10-1; D gene: TRBD1; J gene: TRBJ1-2; clone size: NA; CDR3 protein: CASRSGGYGYTF; CDR3 DNA: TGCGCCAGCAGATCAGGGGGGTATGGCTACACCTTC
V gene: TRBV15; D gene: NA; J gene: TRBJ2-1; clone size: NA; CDR3 protein: CATSRWAVGGGREQFF; CDR3 DNA: TGTGCCACCAGCAGATGGGCCGTGGGCGGGGGCCGGGAGCAGTTCTTC
V gene: TRBV2; D gene: TRBD1; J gene: TRBJ1-5; clone size: NA; CDR3 protein: CASRSDRAYSNQPQHF; CDR3 DNA: TGTGCCAGCAGGTCGGACAGGGCTTATAGCAATCAGCCCCAGCATTTT
V gene: TRBV3-1/TRBV3-2; D gene: NA; J gene: TRBJ1-4; clone size: NA; CDR3 protein: CASSQGANEKLFF; CDR3 DNA: TGTGCCAGCAGCCAGGGAGCTAATGAAAAACTGTTTTTT
V gene: TRBV11-2; D gene: TRBD1; J gene: TRBJ1-1; clone size: NA; CDR3 protein: CASSADRVNTEAFF; CDR3 DNA: TGTGCCAGCAGCGCGGACAGGGTGAACACTGAAGCTTTCTTT
V gene: TRBV5-1; D gene: TRBD1; J gene: TRBJ2-3; clone size: NA; CDR3 protein: CASSFRTGNTDTQYF; CDR3 DNA: TGCGCCAGCAGCTTCAGGACAGGGAACACAGATACGCAGTATTTT
V gene: TRBV5-6; D gene: TRBD1; J gene: TRBJ1-5; clone size: NA; CDR3 protein: CASSPGQGESQPQHF; CDR3 DNA: TGTGCCAGCAGCCCGGGACAGGGGGAGAGTCAGCCCCAGCATTTT
V gene: TRBV11-2; D gene: NA; J gene: TRBJ2-3; clone size: NA; CDR3 protein: CASNRGASRSDTQYF; CDR3 DNA: TGTGCCAGCAACCGAGGGGCTTCCCGATCAGATACGCAGTATTTT
V gene: TRBV7-9; D gene: NA; J gene: TRBJ1-5; clone size: NA; CDR3 protein: CASSSQFNQPQHF; CDR3 DNA: TGTGCCAGCAGCTCACAGTTTAATCAGCCCCAGCATTTT
V gene: TRBV5-1; D gene: NA; J gene: TRBJ2-3; clone size: NA; CDR3 protein: CASAYPGTATDTQYF; CDR3 DNA: TGCGCCAGCGCCTACCCCGGGACGGCCACAGATACGCAGTATTTT
V gene: TRBV2; D gene: TRBD1; J gene: TRBJ2-7; clone size: once; CDR3 protein: CASSEYSGQGAYEQYF; CDR3 DNA: TGTGCCAGCAGTGAATATTCGGGGCAGGGGGCCTACGAGCAGTACTTC
V gene: TRBV7-9; D gene: NA; J gene: TRBJ1-1; clone size: NA; CDR3 protein: CASSQLQGTEAFF; CDR3 DNA: TGTGCCAGCAGCCAGCTCCAGGGAACTGAAGCTTTCTTT
V gene: TRBV7-3; D gene: NA; J gene: TRBJ2-3; clone size: NA; CDR3 protein: CASSFSGNTQYF; CDR3 DNA: TGTGCCAGCAGCTTTTCCGGAAATACGCAGTATTTT
V gene: TRBV23-1; D gene: NA; J gene: TRBJ2-3; clone size: NA; CDR3 protein: CASSQQKKQGGSTDTQYF; CDR3 DNA: TGCGCCAGCAGCCAACAAAAAAAACAGGGTGGAAGCACAGATACGCAGTATTTT
V gene: TRBV12-5; D gene: NA; J gene: TRBJ2-7; clone size: few; CDR3 protein: CASGLVAGTYDEQYF; CDR3 DNA: TGTGCTAGTGGTTTGGTAGCCGGGACATATGACGAGCAGTACTTC